This entry concerns a single T cell receptor beta chain. No antigen is known for it. Trimming took off 4 bases at V and 2 bases at J, with 17 bases between the two ends. The CDR3 sequence is 16 residues long. The germline V gene encodes CDR1 MDHEN and CDR2 SYDVKM. 60 Vbeta and 13 Jbeta primers were used in PCR. The method was immunoSEQ multiplex PCR; TCRdb's version includes in-frame clones alone and lacks a portion of them. The sample data list around 70,000 clones. This sample was taken from a study of cytomegalovirus exposure and HLA in healthy donors. Study observations and caveats: HLA-A and HLA-B allele assignments for most subjects were reportedly predicted accurately using TCR beta sequences. Using the classifier, cytomegalovirus status was reportedly diagnosed with high specificity and sensitivity.

The clonotype comes from a boy between 10 and 17 years old in good health and CMV-seronegative. Sequenced material: PBMCs. The chain joins TRBV28 to TRBJ2-5; weak D call: TRBD2 (5 bases). The CDR3 loop is CASSSSRAEVQETQYF. The CDR3, as DNA: TGTGCCAGCAGTTCCTCCAGAGCGGAAGTTCAAGAGACCCAGTACTTC. The whole variable domain, remainder taken from reference TRBV28 and TRBJ2-5, is DVKVTQSSRYLVKRTGEKVFLECVQDMDHENMFWYRQDPGLGLRLIYFSYDVKMKEKGDIPEGYSVSREKKERFSLILESASTNQTSMYLCASSSSRAEVQETQYFGPGTRLLVL.